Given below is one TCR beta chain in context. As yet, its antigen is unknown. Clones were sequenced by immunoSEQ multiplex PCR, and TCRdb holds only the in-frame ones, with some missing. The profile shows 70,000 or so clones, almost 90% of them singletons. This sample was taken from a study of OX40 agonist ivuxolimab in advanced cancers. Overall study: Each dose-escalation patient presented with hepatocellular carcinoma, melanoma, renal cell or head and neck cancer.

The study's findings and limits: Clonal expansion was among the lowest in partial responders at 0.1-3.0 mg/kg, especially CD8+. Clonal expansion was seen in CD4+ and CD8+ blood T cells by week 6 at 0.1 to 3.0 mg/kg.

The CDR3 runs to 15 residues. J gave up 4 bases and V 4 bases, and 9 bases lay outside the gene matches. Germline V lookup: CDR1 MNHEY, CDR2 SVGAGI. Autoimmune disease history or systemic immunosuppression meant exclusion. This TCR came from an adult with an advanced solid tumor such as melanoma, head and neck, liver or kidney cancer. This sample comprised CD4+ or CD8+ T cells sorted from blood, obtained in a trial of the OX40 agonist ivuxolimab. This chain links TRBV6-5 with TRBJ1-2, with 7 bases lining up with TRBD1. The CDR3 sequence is CASSWRDRGRYGYTF. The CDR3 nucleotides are TGTGCCAGCAGTTGGAGGGACAGAGGTCGCTATGGCTACACCTTC.